This TCR beta chain was captured in a study of cytomegalovirus exposure and HLA in healthy donors. This clone was seen only once. V lost 6 bases, J lost 3 bases, and 14 bases lay in between. Germline CDR1 reads LNHDA; CDR2 reads SQIVND (reference sequence). The CDR3 is 14 amino acids. Both 60 Vbeta primers and 13 Jbeta primers went into the PCR. Using immunoSEQ multiplex PCR, the repertoire was profiled, and TCRdb retains in-frame clones only, with some absent. The sample lists some 120,000 clones, 76% occurring once. The chain uses TRBV19 and TRBJ1-1, with D maybe TRBD1 (5 bases). Material: PBMCs. This receptor was identified in a man aged 50 or older in good health and CMV-seronegative. The CDR3 DNA sequence: TGTGCCAGTAGCCGCGGGGGGTTGGACACTGAAGCTTTCTTT. This codes for CASSRGGLDTEAFF.